One and the same sample provided the 26 T cell receptor beta chains below, sequenced in a study of T cell clones after liver transplantation (dated by TCRdb to about 2019). The library was prepared using the immunoSEQ multiplex PCR assay. TCRdb stores this immuneACCESS table with in-frame sequences only. Part of the clones is absent; in the studies checked, under half of the shortfall reflects unresolved V genes, and no reason is known for the rest. The sample table lists some 70,000 clones, 75% to 90% of them with a count of one. 0.45% to 0.65% of the sample goes to the ten largest clones. Interpreted using the paper, the time point label stands for: pre-transplant. The material sequenced was CD4+ T cells from blood, taken before liver transplant. All receptors derive from a human donor who received a liver transplant.

In its sample, this clone was seen once. The chain links TRBV5-4 to TRBJ2-7; 7 nucleotides line up with TRBD2. V was clipped by 3 bases and J by 1 base; unmatched bases: 7. This CDR3 is built from 15 residues. Germline assignment: CDR1 SGHNT and CDR2 YYREEE (reference sequence). The CDR3 is CASSWGGSFSYEQYF. Here the CDR3 DNA reads TGTGCCAGCAGCTGGGGGGGTTCGTTTTCCTACGAGCAGTACTTC.

The rearrangement links TRBV9 to TRBJ1-5; D is perhaps TRBD1 (5 bases). V gave up 3 bases and J gave up 7 bases, with 17 bases separating them. This CDR3 is 15 amino acids long. CDR1 and CDR2 (germline): SGDLS, YYNGEE. The CDR3 coding sequence is TGTGCCAGCAGCGCCGGGACGATGGCGGGCCAGCCCCAGCATTTT. The encoded protein is CASSAGTMAGQPQHF.

The chain has TRBV18 and TRBJ2-7, with a weak D call TRBD1 (6 bases). Trimming stripped 1 base from V and 2 bases from J, with 15 bases between. This CDR3 spans 16 amino acids. Germline V gene data show CDR1 as KGHSH and CDR2 as LQKENI. CDR3 nucleotides: TGTGCCAGCTCACCACTGATCGGGACATCTACCTACGAGCAGTACTTC. This encodes CASSPLIGTSTYEQYF. Variable domain in full (rest from reference TRBV18 and TRBJ2-7): NAGVMQNPRHLVRRRGQEARLRCSPMKGHSHVYWYRQLPEEGLKFMVYLQKENIIDESGMPKERFSAEFPKEGPSILRIQQVVRGDSAAYFCASSPLIGTSTYEQYFGPGTRLTVT.

This clone was counted only a few times. This chain uses TRBV7-6 with TRBJ1-3; D gene unclear. The germline V and J ends were trimmed by 4 bases and 2 bases, with 15 bases remaining between them. Germline CDR1 is SGHVS and CDR2 is FNYEAQ. This CDR3 is built from 16 residues. The CDR3 DNA reads as TGTGCCAGCAGCTCCAGGAGAGGCGAGACTGGAAACACCATATATTTT. Translating it yields CASSSRRGETGNTIYF.

The chain combines TRBV7-8 with TRBJ1-1; D unclear. V was shortened by 6 bases and J by 1 base, with 12 bases between the two germline ends. The CDR3 contains 14 residues. Germline V gives CDR1 SGHVS, CDR2 FQNEAQ. This CDR3 reads CASRPSRRNTEAFF. In DNA, the CDR3 is TGTGCCAGCAGACCCTCAAGGAGGAACACTGAAGCTTTCTTT. The variable domain in full, completed from reference TRBV7-8 and TRBJ1-1, reads GAGVSQSPRYKVAKRGQDVALRCDPISGHVSLFWYQQALGQGPEFLTYFQNEAQLDKSGLPSDRFFAERPEGSVSTLKIQRTQQEDSAVYLCASRPSRRNTEAFFGQGTRLTVV.

This clone has just a few counts. This sequence joins TRBV28 and TRBJ1-2, with a tentative D call TRBD1 (5 bases). Per the germline V gene, CDR1 is MDHEN and CDR2 is SYDVKM. This CDR3 is 13 amino acids long. V lost 6 bases and J 3 bases, leaving 11 bases between the germline ends. The CDR3 reads CASSNRDYYGYTF. CDR3 DNA: TGTGCCAGCAGCAACCGGGACTACTATGGCTACACCTTC.

The chain recombines TRBV7-6 with TRBJ2-1; D is undetermined. Per the germline V gene, CDR1 is SGHVS and CDR2 is FNYEAQ. The CDR3 runs to 13 residues. Between the trimmed V and J ends, which lost 8 bases and 4 bases, there was a span of 12 bases. CDR3 sequence (DNA): TGTGCCAGCGCAGGCGTTAGTTACAATGAGCAGTTCTTC. As protein: CASAGVSYNEQFF.

This clone appeared a few times. A read error may produce the germline difference seen at one junction end. The rearrangement joins TRBV28 to TRBJ2-5; 7 positions agree with TRBD1. Germline loops: CDR1 MDHEN, CDR2 SYDVKM. The CDR3 runs 12 residues. The CDR3 DNA is TGTGCCAGCAGTTTCAGGGGGTATCTGGTGCACTTC. As protein: CASSFRGYLVHF.

The rearrangement uses TRBV27 and TRBJ1-1, with unresolved D. The CDR3 is made up of 15 amino acids. The germline CDR1 and CDR2 sequences are MNHEY and SMNVEV (reference sequence). The V gene lost 1 base and the J gene lost 2 bases, with 11 bases spanning the gap. The CDR3 DNA is TGTGCCAGCAGTTTATTTTCGGCCAGAAACACTGAAGCTTTCTTT. Its protein is CASSLFSARNTEAFF.

The CDR3 bases are TGTGCCAGCAGCTTGCTGAGCTCCTACAATGAGCAGTTCTTC. This sequence encodes CASSLLSSYNEQFF. The chain uses TRBV5-6 and TRBJ2-1; no firm D call. CDR1 and CDR2 (germline): SGHDT, YYEEEE. The CDR3 spans 14 residues. V lost 1 base to trimming and J lost 0 bases, with 5 bases between them.

The chain is built from TRBV29-1 and TRBJ2-1, with 10 bases aligning to TRBD2. V dropped 3 bases and J dropped 8; count of bases not matched to a gene: 7. CDR1 and CDR2 (germline): SQVTM, ANQGSEA. The CDR3 contains 14 residues. CDR3 residues: CSVESSSGSHEQFF. The DNA for the CDR3 is TGCAGCGTTGAGTCCTCTAGCGGGAGCCATGAGCAGTTCTTC.

The genes are TRBV7-3 and TRBJ2-2; D is unresolved. The CDR3 sequence is 14 residues long. Trimming left V 4 bases short and J 7 bases short, with 13 bases between. CDR1 and CDR2 (germline): SGHTA, FQGTGA. The CDR3 DNA follows: TGTGCCAGCAGCTCATCTATCCTCGGCGGGGAGCTGTTTTTT. Translating gives CASSSSILGGELFF.

The rearrangement joins TRBV18 to TRBJ2-1; tentative D call: TRBD1 (6 bases). The V end was cut by 3 bases, the J end by 3 bases, with 15 bases between. Germline assignment: CDR1 KGHSH and CDR2 LQKENI. This CDR3 is built from 16 residues. The CDR3 is CASSPFVEDSYNEQFF. The CDR3 DNA follows: TGTGCCAGCTCACCTTTCGTCGAGGACAGCTACAATGAGCAGTTCTTC.

The chain has TRBV19 and TRBJ2-1; TRBD2 is a possible D gene (6 bases). This CDR3 is built from 15 residues. Trimming left V 9 bases short and J 1 base short, with 16 bases between. CDR1 LNHDA and CDR2 SQIVND come from the germline V gene (reference sequence). CDR3 residues: CASLRGSGSYNEQFF. As DNA, the CDR3 is TGTGCCAGCCTCCGGGGGTCCGGGTCCTACAATGAGCAGTTCTTC.

The chain has TRBV7-9 and TRBJ2-1; 7 nucleotides align to TRBD1. Germline-derived CDR1 and CDR2 are SEHNR and FQNEAQ (reference sequence). CDR3 size: 16 residues. Losses at the gene ends were 4 bases for V and 1 base for J; bases not matched to a gene: 7. This CDR3 is CASSSSSTGSYNEQFF. The CDR3 bases are TGTGCCAGCAGCTCCAGTTCGACAGGGTCCTACAATGAGCAGTTCTTC.

The chain combines TRBV28 with TRBJ2-3, with D unclear. V lost 3 bases, J lost 0 bases, and 7 bases lay in between. The CDR3 has 14 residues. Germline values: CDR1 MDHEN, CDR2 SYDVKM. The CDR3 coding sequence is TGTGCCAGCAGTTTTTGGGATAGCACAGATACGCAGTATTTT. Protein: CASSFWDSTDTQYF.

This chain uses TRBV4-1 with TRBJ1-3; D remains ambiguous. Deletions cut 3 bases from V and 10 bases from J, with 16 bases between. The CDR3 runs to 14 residues. Germline CDR1 and CDR2: MGHRA and YSYEKL. The CDR3 region is CASSQGPGLPTIYF. CDR3 nucleotide sequence: TGCGCCAGCAGCCAGGGCCCAGGATTGCCAACCATATATTTT.

The chain carries TRBV6-5 and TRBJ1-2; 8 bases line up with TRBD1. Germline V gene sequence: CDR1 MNHEY, CDR2 SVGAGI. This CDR3 is 14 amino acids long. After removal of 3 bases from V and 6 bases from J, the junction contained 6 bases not matched to a gene. The CDR3 loop is CASSYSTGANGYTF. CDR3 nucleotide sequence: TGTGCCAGCAGTTATTCGACAGGGGCCAATGGCTACACCTTC.

J is TRBJ2-1 and V is TRBV4-1, with a weak D call TRBD2 (6 bases). Germline loops: CDR1 MGHRA, CDR2 YSYEKL. V was clipped by 4 bases and J by 11 bases, with 18 bases between them. CDR3 length: 14 amino acids. This chain's CDR3 is CASSRESSAFKQFF. CDR3 nucleotide sequence: TGCGCCAGCAGCCGAGAATCTAGCGCGTTTAAGCAGTTCTTC.

The rearrangement uses TRBV4-3 and TRBJ1-1, with TRBD1 as a possible D gene (6 bases). There are 15 residues in the CDR3. Germline CDR1 LGHNA, CDR2 YSLEER. V gave up 3 bases and J gave up 5 bases, with 16 bases separating them. The CDR3 here is CASSQVGRGGTEAFF. The DNA for the CDR3 is TGCGCCAGCAGCCAGGTCGGCCGAGGGGGAACTGAAGCTTTCTTT.

This clone has a handful of counts. Because it lacks the conserved phenylalanine or tryptophan at the end, this CDR3 is likely a read error. Because the CDR3's place on the DNA is in doubt, the DNA is left out and the CDR3 is given as listed by TCRdb. The rearrangement joins TRBV20-1 to TRBJ1-2. The CDR3 is 11 residues long, counting both termini. CDR1 is DFQATT and CDR2 is SNEGSKA in the germline V gene (reference sequence). This CDR3 is CSARDRVVKWA.

V and J are TRBV7-9 and TRBJ2-7, with D maybe TRBD1 (5 bases). The CDR3 loop spans 14 amino acids. Trimming removed 4 bases from V and 2 bases from J, with 12 bases in between. Germline loops: CDR1 SEHNR, CDR2 FQNEAQ (reference sequence). The CDR3 here is CASSSRTIPYEQYF. DNA of the CDR3: TGTGCCAGCAGCTCCAGGACAATTCCCTACGAGCAGTACTTC. The full variable domain, with the rest looked up from reference TRBV7-9 and TRBJ2-7, is DTGVSQNPRHKITKRGQNVTFRCDPISEHNRLYWYRQTLGQGPEFLTYFQNEAQLEKSRLLSDRFSAERPKGSFSTLEIQRTEQGDSAMYLCASSSRTIPYEQYFGPGTRLTVT.

The V call is TRBV28, the J call TRBJ2-6; TRBD1 is a possible D gene (8 bases). In germline, CDR1 is MDHEN, CDR2 SYDVKM. This CDR3 is built from 18 residues. V dropped 7 bases and J dropped 2 bases, with 21 bases sitting between them. The CDR3 DNA reads TGTGCCAGCACCCTACCGACAGGGGAGGGAACTGGGGCCAACGTCCTGACTTTC. The encoded protein is CASTLPTGEGTGANVLTF.

The rearrangement uses TRBV28 and TRBJ1-2; perhaps TRBD1 as D (5 bases). This CDR3 contains 11 residues. The germline gives CDR1 MDHEN, CDR2 SYDVKM. V gave up 8 bases and J gave up 5 bases, with 9 bases separating them. CDR3 protein: CASWGGYGYTF. The CDR3 DNA reads as TGTGCCAGCTGGGGGGGGTATGGCTACACCTTC.

V and J are TRBV28 and TRBJ1-4, with a weak D call TRBD1 (5 bases). This CDR3 contains 16 residues. Germline lookup yields CDR1 MDHEN and CDR2 SYDVKM. V lost 3 bases to trimming and J lost 3 bases, with 14 bases between them. The CDR3 nucleotides are TGTGCCAGCAGTTTGGGAGGGGACCTTGCTAATGAAAAACTGTTTTTT. Its translation: CASSLGGDLANEKLFF. Full variable domain (missing parts from reference TRBV28 and TRBJ1-4): DVKVTQSSRYLVKRTGEKVFLECVQDMDHENMFWYRQDPGLGLRLIYFSYDVKMKEKGDIPEGYSVSREKKERFSLILESASTNQTSMYLCASSLGGDLANEKLFFGSGTQLSVL.

The J gene is TRBJ2-1, the V gene TRBV5-1; the D call may be TRBD1 or TRBD2 (5 bases each). The CDR3 length is 16 residues. Per germline, CDR1 SGHRS and CDR2 YFSETQ. The ends were cut back, 3 bases at V and 7 bases at J, with 20 bases in the middle. The CDR3 here is CASSWTGTAGSNEQFF. DNA for the CDR3: TGCGCCAGCAGCTGGACCGGGACCGCCGGGTCGAATGAGCAGTTCTTC.